This T cell receptor beta chain was sequenced for a study of immune evolution from preneoplasia to lung adenocarcinoma. Germline lookup yields CDR1 MRHNA and CDR2 SNTAGT. The CDR3 covers 18 residues. Trimming at V came to 7 bases and at J to 3 bases, leaving 16 bases not matched to a gene. This clone has only a few counts. Sequencing was performed with immunoSEQ multiplex PCR; in TCRdb, only in-frame clones are kept and a portion is missing. The sample lists approximately 8,800 clones, approximately 75% occurring once. The chain carries TRBV6-4 and TRBJ1-4; 8 bases align to TRBD1. The source of this sequence is a person between 65 and 79 years old with lung adenocarcinoma. What was sequenced was FFPE lung adenocarcinoma in situ tissue. The CDR3: CASTHGDRSRRSNEKLFF. As DNA, the CDR3 is TGTGCCAGCACCCATGGGGACAGGAGCCGTAGGTCTAATGAAAAACTGTTTTTT.